This TCR beta chain emerged from a study of CD4 T cells in relation to SARS-CoV-2 and coronaviruses. Study as a whole: PBMCs were cultured with antigen for roughly 11 days before TCR beta sequencing. Notes on the study in general: In approximately 71% of donors, memory CD4+ clonotypes crossrecognized SARS-CoV-2 and at least one common cold coronavirus spike.

The junction had 9 bases not matched to a gene; V was cut back by 6 bases and J by 6 bases. This CDR3 is built from 15 residues. Germline-derived CDR1 and CDR2 are WSHSY and SAAADI. Concerning this clone: Antigen: not known.

TCRdb's copy holds only in-frame clones and misses some; the assay was immunoSEQ multiplex PCR. In the table there are around 16,000 clones, roughly 71% of which are singletons. CD4+ T cells from unexposed donors were obtained before the COVID-19 pandemic (2011-2018). Isolation of CD4+ T cells took place after about 9 days in culture. PBMCs were plated at two million per well in IL-2-containing medium. The clonotype originates from a human donor in good health. Sequenced sample: CD4+ T cells from PBMCs, cultured in vitro. The J gene is TRBJ2-7, the V gene TRBV10-2; 12 bases align to TRBD1. The CDR3 DNA is TGCGCCAGCAGCGACCCGGGACAGGGGGCTGGCGAGCAGTACTTC. It translates to CASSDPGQGAGEQYF.